This is a list of T cell receptor beta chains from one sample in a study of radiotherapy plus CTLA-4 blockade in lung cancer. Measured with immunoSEQ multiplex PCR; TCRdb has only the in-frame clones, and not every one. Of around 80,000 clones in the sample, roughly 70% are singletons; the top ten hold 9.5% to 10%. The input for sequencing was peripheral blood, taken from a patient treated with radiotherapy plus ipilimumab. These receptors all stem from a human donor with non-small cell lung cancer whose response to radiotherapy plus ipilimumab could not be evaluated. Both conserved end residues are part of each CDR3. Fields, in order: J gene, D gene, V gene, clone size, CDR3 protein, CDR3 DNA. A D gene is named only where the DNA matches it firmly. Rows give clone size only sometimes, using once, few, many, or a class for an expanded clone.

J: TRBJ2-7; D: TRBD1; V: TRBV7-9; size: .; CDR3: CASSHRDRGSYEQYF; DNA: TGTGCCAGCAGCCACCGGGACAGGGGCTCCTACGAGCAGTACTTC
J: TRBJ2-7; D: TRBD2; V: TRBV4-1; size: .; CDR3: CASSQHLAVPGEQYF; DNA: TGCGCCAGCAGCCAGCACCTAGCGGTTCCAGGCGAGCAGTACTTC
J: TRBJ1-1; D: TRBD1; V: TRBV5-6; size: .; CDR3: CASSFVGQGNTEAFF; DNA: TGTGCCAGCAGCTTTGTCGGACAGGGGAACACTGAAGCTTTCTTT
J: TRBJ1-1; D: .; V: TRBV5-1; size: .; CDR3: CASRARNTEAFF; DNA: TGCGCCAGCAGGGCCCGAAACACTGAAGCTTTCTTT
J: TRBJ1-1; D: TRBD1; V: TRBV19; size: many; CDR3: CASSIDLSGTANTEAFF; DNA: TGTGCCAGTAGTATAGATCTATCTGGGACAGCGAACACTGAAGCTTTCTTT
J: TRBJ2-7; D: .; V: TRBV19; size: once; CDR3: CASSMKAGYYEQYF; DNA: TGTGCCAGTAGTATGAAGGCGGGTTACTACGAGCAGTACTTC
J: TRBJ1-3; D: TRBD1; V: TRBV6-1; size: .; CDR3: CASSEGYRDRRLRNTIYF; DNA: TGTGCCAGCAGTGAAGGGTACCGGGACAGACGGCTACGAAACACCATATATTTT
J: TRBJ1-1; D: .; V: TRBV12-5; size: few; CDR3: CASGPGLSEAFF; DNA: TGTGCTAGTGGTCCCGGACTGTCTGAAGCTTTCTTT
J: TRBJ2-1; D: .; V: TRBV5-1; size: .; CDR3: CASSQSTRNNEQFF; DNA: TGCGCCAGCAGCCAATCTACTAGGAACAATGAGCAGTTCTTC
J: TRBJ1-6; D: TRBD1; V: TRBV7-2; size: few; CDR3: CASSLQGADSPLHF; DNA: TGTGCCAGCAGCCTACAGGGGGCTGATTCACCCCTCCACTTT
J: TRBJ2-7; D: TRBD2; V: TRBV11-3; size: once; CDR3: CASSLDAGGTYEQYF; DNA: TGTGCCAGCAGCTTAGATGCGGGAGGAACCTACGAGCAGTACTTC
J: TRBJ1-4; D: .; V: TRBV5-4; size: .; CDR3: CASSLGTDTVEKLFF; DNA: TGTGCCAGCAGCTTGGGGACTGACACCGTTGAAAAACTGTTTTTT
J: TRBJ2-7; D: .; V: TRBV6-6; size: .; CDR3: CASSYLESRVEQYF; DNA: TGTGCCAGCAGTTACTTGGAAAGCAGGGTCGAGCAGTACTTC
J: TRBJ2-2; D: TRBD2; V: TRBV19; size: .; CDR3: CASSIRRLAGESGELFF; DNA: TGTGCCAGTAGTATTCGGAGGCTAGCGGGAGAGTCCGGGGAGCTGTTTTTT
J: TRBJ1-4; D: TRBD1; V: TRBV6-5; size: .; CDR3: CATSMGQDNEKLFF; DNA: TGTGCCACCAGCATGGGACAGGATAATGAAAAACTGTTTTTT
J: TRBJ1-1; D: .; V: TRBV18; size: .; CDR3: CASSPGGEGGLNTEAFF; DNA: TGTGCCAGCTCACCAGGTGGGGAGGGAGGACTGAACACTGAAGCTTTCTTT
J: TRBJ1-6; D: .; V: TRBV15; size: .; CDR3: CATSRDRFSNSPLHF; DNA: TGTGCCACCAGCAGAGATCGGTTTAGTAATTCACCCCTCCACTTT
J: TRBJ2-3; D: TRBD2; V: TRBV5-1; size: .; CDR3: CASSPKTSGGGNTDTQYF; DNA: TGCGCCAGCAGCCCAAAGACTAGCGGGGGAGGTAACACAGATACGCAGTATTTT
J: TRBJ2-3; D: TRBD2; V: TRBV28; size: .; CDR3: CASGVGGIGTDTQYF; DNA: TGTGCCAGCGGTGTCGGGGGGATCGGAACAGATACGCAGTATTTT
J: TRBJ2-2; D: .; V: TRBV6-5; size: .; CDR3: CASSPEGTGELFF; DNA: TGTGCCAGCAGTCCGGAGGGGACCGGGGAGCTGTTTTTT
J: TRBJ2-5; D: TRBD2; V: TRBV18; size: .; CDR3: CASSPWASGIQETQYF; DNA: TGTGCCAGCTCACCATGGGCTAGCGGAATCCAAGAGACCCAGTACTTC
J: TRBJ2-5; D: .; V: TRBV2; size: .; CDR3: CASRSQAQTQYF; DNA: TGTGCCAGCAGATCCCAGGCTCAGACCCAGTACTTC
J: TRBJ1-2; D: .; V: TRBV2; size: .; CDR3: CASSDAEGYGYTF; DNA: TGTGCCAGCAGTGATGCAGAGGGCTATGGCTACACCTTC
J: TRBJ1-1; D: .; V: TRBV7-3; size: .; CDR3: CASSLNGGYEAFF; DNA: TGTGCCAGCAGCTTAAATGGGGGCTATGAAGCTTTCTTT
J: TRBJ2-5; D: TRBD2; V: TRBV2; size: .; CDR3: CASSEASGGEETQYF; DNA: TGTGCCAGCAGTGAGGCTAGCGGGGGGGAAGAGACCCAGTACTTC
J: TRBJ2-2; D: .; V: TRBV6-4; size: .; CDR3: CASRLTDRGPNSDTGELFF; DNA: TGTGCCAGCAGACTAACCGACAGAGGACCCAATTCCGACACCGGGGAGCTGTTTTTT
J: TRBJ1-1; D: .; V: TRBV28; size: .; CDR3: CASLGQNTEAFF; DNA: TGTGCCAGCCTGGGGCAGAACACTGAAGCTTTCTTT
J: TRBJ1-2; D: TRBD1; V: TRBV5-6; size: .; CDR3: CASSPSLLAGGFGYTF; DNA: TGTGCCAGCAGCCCCAGCCTCCTGGCAGGGGGCTTCGGCTACACCTTC
J: TRBJ1-1; D: .; V: TRBV7-3; size: .; CDR3: CASSLNRNTEAFF; DNA: TGTGCCAGCAGCTTAAATAGGAACACTGAAGCTTTCTTT
J: TRBJ1-3; D: .; V: TRBV2; size: medium-sized; CDR3: CASSPTNIRGSGNTIYF; DNA: TGTGCCAGCAGCCCCACAAACATAAGAGGATCTGGAAACACCATATATTTT
J: TRBJ1-5; D: .; V: TRBV5-4; size: .; CDR3: CASSSLRGNQPQHF; DNA: TGTGCCAGCAGCTCACTCAGGGGAAATCAGCCCCAGCATTTT
J: TRBJ1-1; D: .; V: TRBV30; size: .; CDR3: CAWKADSAFF; DNA: TGTGCCTGGAAAGCTGACAGTGCTTTCTTT
J: TRBJ1-1; D: TRBD1; V: TRBV29-1; size: .; CDR3: CSVEGHPDRKNTEAFF; DNA: TGCAGCGTTGAAGGTCACCCGGACAGGAAGAACACTGAAGCTTTCTTT
J: TRBJ2-1; D: .; V: TRBV7-9; size: .; CDR3: CASSLGGLHNEQFF; DNA: TGTGCCAGCAGCTTAGGAGGGCTCCACAATGAGCAGTTCTTC
J: TRBJ1-1; D: TRBD1; V: TRBV7-6; size: .; CDR3: CASSLDRVRTEAFF; DNA: TGTGCCAGCAGCTTGGACAGGGTGAGGACTGAAGCTTTCTTT
J: TRBJ2-7; D: TRBD1; V: TRBV6-6; size: .; CDR3: CASSYSRGQGYEQYF; DNA: TGTGCCAGCAGTTACAGTCGAGGACAGGGCTACGAGCAGTACTTC
J: TRBJ1-1; D: TRBD1; V: TRBV5-1; size: .; CDR3: CASSFDRGTEAFF; DNA: TGCGCCAGCAGCTTCGACAGGGGAACTGAAGCTTTCTTT
J: TRBJ2-1; D: .; V: TRBV19; size: .; CDR3: CASSIGGGPNEQFF; DNA: TGTGCCAGTAGTATTGGCGGAGGTCCCAATGAGCAGTTCTTC
J: TRBJ2-5; D: TRBD2; V: TRBV10-3; size: .; CDR3: CAIRSGSGETQYF; DNA: TGTGCCATCAGGAGCGGGAGTGGAGAGACCCAGTACTTC
J: TRBJ2-1; D: TRBD2; V: TRBV10-3; size: once; CDR3: CAIGVGLAGEDNNEQFF; DNA: TGTGCCATTGGGGTCGGACTAGCGGGAGAGGATAACAATGAGCAGTTCTTC